This entry lists 26 T cell receptor beta chains sequenced from one sample in a study of cytomegalovirus exposure and HLA in healthy donors. PCR was performed using 60 Vbeta and 13 Jbeta primers. Profiled with immunoSEQ multiplex PCR; TCRdb holds only in-frame clones, not every one. Of 120,000 to 150,000 clones listed, around 90% are singletons. Sequenced: PBMCs. The receptor set was obtained from a woman in her thirties or forties in good health and CMV-seronegative.

V is TRBV15 and J is TRBJ2-3, with 8 bases identical to TRBD2. V was clipped by 4 bases and J by 4 bases; unmatched bases: 13. Per the germline V gene, CDR1 is LNHNV and CDR2 is YYDKDF (reference sequence). CDR3 length equals 17 residues. The CDR3 reads CATSIGRGGAISDTQYF. CDR3 bases: TGTGCCACCAGCATCGGGAGGGGGGGGGCGATCTCAGATACGCAGTATTTT.

This clone was recorded once. The chain is built from TRBV11-3 and TRBJ2-3; D not resolved. Trimming removed 2 bases at V and 6 bases at J, with 24 bases between. CDR1 is SGHNT and CDR2 is YENEEA in the germline V gene. The CDR3 runs to 18 residues. The CDR3 DNA reads as TGTGCCAGCAGCTTAAACCTCTGGAAGGAGACCTCGGCGGATACGCAGTATTTT. Translating it yields CASSLNLWKETSADTQYF.

This clone was recorded once. The rearrangement joins TRBV6-5 to TRBJ2-3; D may be TRBD2 (5 bases). CDR1 is MNHEY, CDR2 SVGAGI, per germline. Trimming pared 9 bases from V and 6 bases from J, leaving 19 bases between. The CDR3 extends over 14 amino acids. For the CDR3, the DNA is TGTGCCAGTTCCCGCGGAACCGGCGGGGATACGCAGTATTTT. This sequence encodes CASSRGTGGDTQYF.

The V gene is TRBV27, the J gene TRBJ2-2; D may be TRBD1 (6 bases). Germline CDR1 and CDR2: MNHEY and SMNVEV (reference sequence). Trimming removed 6 bases from V and 7 bases from J, with 21 bases in between. The CDR3 sequence is 16 residues long. The CDR3 sequence is CASSPGTIVGRGELFF. In DNA form, the CDR3 reads TGTGCCAGCAGCCCCGGGACAATCGTGGGCCGCGGGGAGCTGTTTTTT.

The chain is built from TRBV7-9 and TRBJ2-3; a possible D gene is TRBD2 (6 bases). The CDR3 has 14 residues. Trimming left V 8 bases short and J 2 bases short, with 14 bases between. The germline V gene has CDR1 SEHNR and CDR2 FQNEAQ (reference sequence). The CDR3 DNA reads as TGTGCCAGCGGGGGACTGCCTAACACAGATACGCAGTATTTT. It codes for CASGGLPNTDTQYF.

This sequence joins TRBV7-6 and TRBJ2-1; D not certain. Trimming stripped 2 bases from V and 0 bases from J, with 8 bases between. From germline, CDR1 is SGHVS and CDR2 FNYEAQ. The CDR3 loop spans 15 amino acids. The CDR3 spells CASSLQYSSYNEQFF. Here the CDR3 DNA reads TGTGCCAGCAGCTTACAGTACAGCTCCTACAATGAGCAGTTCTTC.

The chain is built from TRBV6-5 and TRBJ2-1; TRBD2 matches at 7 bases. The germline CDR1 and CDR2 sequences are MNHEY and SVGAGI. This CDR3 has 14 residues. J lost 1 base, V lost 6 bases, and 3 bases had no gene match. DNA of the CDR3: TGTGCCAGCAGCCCCGGGGGGTCCTACAATGAGCAGTTCTTC. This sequence encodes CASSPGGSYNEQFF.

The chain carries TRBV5-4 and TRBJ2-7; a possible D gene is TRBD1 (6 bases). Trimming left V 3 bases short and J 6 bases short, with 16 bases between. The CDR3 consists of 14 residues. The germline CDR1 and CDR2 sequences are SGHNT and YYREEE (reference sequence). For the CDR3, the DNA is TGTGCCAGCAGCTCACCACAGGGAATCGTCGAGCAGTACTTC. The encoded protein is CASSSPQGIVEQYF.

The V gene is TRBV27, the J gene TRBJ1-2, with 7 positions matching TRBD1. Unmatched junction bases numbered 7, after V lost 5 bases and J lost 4 bases. CDR1 MNHEY and CDR2 SMNVEV come from the germline V gene (reference sequence). CDR3 length: 14 residues. The CDR3 nucleotides read TGTGCCAGCAGTCCCTGGGGGGACAGCTATGGCTACACCTTC. It encodes CASSPWGDSYGYTF.

The CDR3 bases are TGCGCCAGCAGCCTCAGTCCCGGGACTAGCGGGGGGTACAATGAGCAGTTCTTC. Translation: CASSLSPGTSGGYNEQFF. V and J are TRBV5-1 and TRBJ2-1; 15 bases match TRBD2. V lost 4 bases to trimming and J lost 4 bases; unmatched junction nucleotides: 9. CDR3 length: 18 amino acids. Germline values: CDR1 SGHRS, CDR2 YFSETQ.

The gene calls are TRBV5-1 and TRBJ1-3, with no clear D. This CDR3 spans 15 amino acids. Trimming took 4 bases from V and 0 from J, leaving 11 bases between them. The germline CDR1 and CDR2 sequences are SGHRS and YFSETQ. The CDR3 region is CASSQNPGSGNTIYF. The CDR3 DNA follows: TGCGCCAGCAGCCAAAACCCGGGCTCTGGAAACACCATATATTTT.

The chain carries TRBV2 and TRBJ2-3; 10 bases match TRBD2. Looked up from germline, CDR1 is SNHLY and CDR2 is FYNNEI. This CDR3 has 16 amino acids. V shed 4 bases, J shed 2 bases, and the junction held 6 bases outside the gene matches. CDR3 DNA sequence: TGTGCCAGCAGTGGGAAGAGCGGGAGGGACACAGATACGCAGTATTTT. It specifies CASSGKSGRDTDTQYF.

This chain uses TRBV5-1 with TRBJ2-5; D uncertain. V was cut by 4 bases and J by 4 bases, with 11 bases left in between. Looked up from germline, CDR1 is SGHRS and CDR2 is YFSETQ. This CDR3 contains 13 residues. The CDR3 protein is CASSGRLRETQYF. CDR3 sequence (DNA): TGCGCCAGCAGCGGTCGGTTGCGAGAGACCCAGTACTTC.

This clone was seen once. CDR3 residues: CASSWGRDRGHEQYF. CDR3 in DNA: TGTGCCAGCAGCTGGGGGCGGGACAGGGGCCACGAGCAGTACTTC. The V gene is TRBV13, the J gene TRBJ2-7, with 10 bases fitting TRBD1. Per germline, CDR1 PRHDT and CDR2 FYEKMQ (reference sequence). V dropped 4 bases and J dropped 5; count of bases not matched to a gene: 8. CDR3 length: 15 residues. The full variable domain, rest sourced from reference TRBV13 and TRBJ2-7, is AAGVIQSPRHLIKEKRETATLKCYPIPRHDTVYWYQQGPGQDPQFLISFYEKMQSDKGSIPDRFSAQQFSDYHSELNMSSLELGDSALYFCASSWGRDRGHEQYFGPGTRLTVT.

The chain employs TRBV7-7 and TRBJ2-7; D gene unclear. The length of the CDR3 is 14 residues. Trimming took off 5 bases at V and 7 bases at J, with 18 bases between the two ends. Germline values: CDR1 SSHAT, CDR2 FNYEAQ (reference sequence). As DNA, the CDR3 is TGTGCCAGCAGCAAATCATCCACGTCCGAGGAGCAGTACTTC. Protein: CASSKSSTSEEQYF.

J is TRBJ2-7 and V is TRBV7-2; the match to TRBD2 covers 7 bases. V lost 3 bases to trimming and J lost 0 bases; unmatched junction nucleotides: 8. This CDR3 has 16 amino acids. Germline CDR1 reads SGHTA; CDR2 reads FQGNSA. The CDR3 loop reads CASSLGGYIVSYEQYF. The DNA of the CDR3 is TGTGCCAGCAGCTTGGGGGGGTACATTGTCTCCTACGAGCAGTACTTC.

The rearrangement uses TRBV21-1 and TRBJ2-1; TRBD1 was called by the table and not checked on the DNA. TRBV21-1 is recorded as a pseudogene. This CDR3 has 14 amino acids. The CDR3 DNA reads as TGTGCCGGTTCCCCAGCAGGACACCGCAATGAGCAGTTCTTC. Its protein product is CAGSPAGHRNEQFF.

The chain combines TRBV27 with TRBJ2-7, with D possibly matching TRBD1 (6 bases). V was pared by 10 bases and J by 4 bases, with 20 bases between. The CDR3 is 14 residues long. Per the germline V gene, CDR1 is MNHEY and CDR2 is SMNVEV (reference sequence). CDR3 coding DNA: TGTGCCACCTCTGGGGGCCAGGGGCCTTACGAGCAGTACTTC. This translates into CATSGGQGPYEQYF.

V and J are TRBV2 and TRBJ2-2; weak D call: TRBD2 (5 bases). The germline V gene has CDR1 SNHLY and CDR2 FYNNEI. This CDR3 is 14 amino acids long. Trimming stripped 1 base from V and 6 bases from J, with 9 bases between. The CDR3 DNA is TGTGCCAGCAGTGAAGTGCCCGGGGCCGGGGAGCTGTTTTTT. Protein sequence: CASSEVPGAGELFF.

This chain uses TRBV10-3 with TRBJ2-2; TRBD1 agrees at 9 bases. Germline CDR1 and CDR2: ENHRY and SYGVKD. The CDR3 is 14 amino acids. J lost 7 bases, V lost 2 bases, and 2 bases had no gene match. CDR3 residues: CAISEGQGFGELFF. Written as DNA, the CDR3 is TGTGCCATCAGTGAGGGACAGGGGTTCGGGGAGCTGTTTTTT.

The rearrangement joins TRBV19 to TRBJ1-5, with 7 bases fitting TRBD1. The CDR3 is made up of 15 amino acids. With 1 base clipped from V and 7 bases from J, the junction kept 7 bases outside the gene matches. The germline gives CDR1 LNHDA, CDR2 SQIVND (reference sequence). CDR3 DNA sequence: TGTGCCAGTAGTATAGCTGTGGCAGGGGGACAGCCCCAGCATTTT. It is translated as CASSIAVAGGQPQHF.

The V gene is TRBV4-2, the J gene TRBJ1-2, with 8 nucleotides matching TRBD1. Trimming removed 3 bases from V and 7 bases from J; junction bases left unmatched: 10. From germline, CDR1 is LGHNA and CDR2 YNFKEQ. The CDR3 spans 15 residues. The CDR3 DNA is TGTGCCAGCAGCCATCCCGGACAGGGCCATATTGGCTACACCTTC. It codes for CASSHPGQGHIGYTF.

V usage is TRBV27 and J usage is TRBJ2-5; 7 bases match TRBD1. CDR1 MNHEY and CDR2 SMNVEV come from the germline V gene (reference sequence). The V and J ends lost 5 bases and 0 bases, in that order; junction bases with no gene match: 6. CDR3 length: 15 amino acids. The CDR3 region is CASSPLTGNQETQYF. CDR3 nucleotide sequence: TGTGCCAGCAGTCCCTTGACAGGGAACCAAGAGACCCAGTACTTC.

This clone was detected only once. The rearrangement uses TRBV12-2 and TRBJ2-7; the DNA was not compared with TRBD2, the D call given in the table. TRBV12-2 is noted as a pseudogene. This CDR3 has 13 amino acids. CDR3 sequence (DNA): TGTGCAAGTCGCTTGGAGGACTGGTACGAGCAGTACTTC. Its protein product is CASRLEDWYEQYF.

This clone was observed a single time. The chain employs TRBV18 and TRBJ2-1; TRBD1 matches 9 bases. The CDR3 has 15 residues. V lost 2 bases and J lost 4; bases outside the gene matches: 3. Per the germline V gene, CDR1 is KGHSH and CDR2 is LQKENI. The CDR3 sequence is CASSPGTGLYNEQFF. CDR3 sequence (DNA): TGTGCCAGCTCACCAGGGACAGGGCTTTACAATGAGCAGTTCTTC. The full variable domain, in which reference TRBV18 and TRBJ2-1 provide the parts outside the CDR3, is NAGVMQNPRHLVRRRGQEARLRCSPMKGHSHVYWYRQLPEEGLKFMVYLQKENIIDESGMPKERFSAEFPKEGPSILRIQQVVRGDSAAYFCASSPGTGLYNEQFFGPGTRLTVL.

The chain is built from TRBV7-8 and TRBJ1-2, with 10 bases that match TRBD1. The CDR3 consists of 14 residues. Unmatched junction bases numbered 4, after V lost 4 bases and J lost 5 bases. Looked up from germline, CDR1 is SGHVS and CDR2 is FQNEAQ. CDR3 bases: TGTGCCAGCAGCTCGGGACAGGGGCCTTATGGCTACACCTTC. Translating gives CASSSGQGPYGYTF.